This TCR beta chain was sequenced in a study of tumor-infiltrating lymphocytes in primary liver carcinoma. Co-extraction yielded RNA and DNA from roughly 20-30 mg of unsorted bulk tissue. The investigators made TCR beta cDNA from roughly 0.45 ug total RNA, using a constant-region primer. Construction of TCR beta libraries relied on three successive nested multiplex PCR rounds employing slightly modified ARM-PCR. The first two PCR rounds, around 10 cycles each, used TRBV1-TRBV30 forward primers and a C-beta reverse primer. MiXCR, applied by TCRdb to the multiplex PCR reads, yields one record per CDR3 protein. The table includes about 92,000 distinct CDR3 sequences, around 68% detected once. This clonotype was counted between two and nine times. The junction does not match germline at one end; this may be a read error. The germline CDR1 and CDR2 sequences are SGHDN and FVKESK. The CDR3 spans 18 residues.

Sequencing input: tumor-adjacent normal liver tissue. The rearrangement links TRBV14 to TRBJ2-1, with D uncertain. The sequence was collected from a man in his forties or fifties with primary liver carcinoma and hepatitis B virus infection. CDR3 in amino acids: CTSSQSPPKPPFYNEQFF. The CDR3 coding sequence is TGTACCAGCAGCCAAAGCCCCCCTAAGCCCCCCTTTTACAATGAGCAGTTCTTC.